This T cell receptor beta chain was captured in a study of a mutant IDH1 vaccine in newly diagnosed glioma. Time point meaning: week 23, last vaccination. Mutant IDH1 20-mer peptide, at 300 ug, made up each vaccine dose, with topical imiquimod. To note about this clone: What it recognizes is unknown.

Assay used: immunoSEQ multiplex PCR; TCRdb lists only in-frame clones, some missing. The sample has over 25,000 clones, 85% to 90% seen once. Trimming took 5 bases from V and 0 from J, leaving 14 bases between them. The CDR3 is 16 residues long. Germline V gene lookup returns CDR1 SGHRS and CDR2 YFSETQ. The gene calls are TRBV5-1 and TRBJ1-4, with no clear D. The sequence was collected from a man in his forties with glioma. This material consisted of PBMCs, taken from a glioma patient whose treatment included an IDH1 peptide vaccine. Here the CDR3 reads CASRKWTDATNEKLFF. CDR3 DNA: TGCGCCAGCAGAAAATGGACGGATGCAACTAATGAAAAACTGTTTTTT.